Listed below are T cell receptor beta chains from one sample, sequenced in a study of blood T cell repertoires in COVID-19. Libraries were prepared by immunoSEQ multiplex PCR; TCRdb keeps only in-frame clonotypes and omits some of them. This table has 260,000 or so clones, under 90% appearing once. Sequenced input: peripheral blood. The source of these receptors is a human donor in a cohort sampled during active COVID-19. Both conserved end residues are part of each CDR3. A D gene is named only where the DNA matches it firmly. Not all rows give a size; the values are once, few, many and, for expanded clones, a class.

TRBD1	TRBV14	NA	TRBJ2-7	15	TGTGCCAGCAGCCCGACCGGGACAGGGTCTGGCGAGCAGTACTTC	CASSPTGTGSGEQYF
NA	TRBV3-1/TRBV3-2	NA	TRBJ2-1	18	TGTGCCAGCAGCCAAGAAGCCCCGGAGGGAATAGTAAGCAATGAGCAGTTCTTC	CASSQEAPEGIVSNEQFF
NA	TRBV6-5	NA	TRBJ2-3	14	TGTGCCAGCAGTTACTCGATTCAGGGTAACGCGCAGTATTTT	CASSYSIQGNAQYF
NA	TRBV5-6	NA	TRBJ1-1	11	TGTGCCAGCAGCTTGGGTGGAGGAGCTTTCTTT	CASSLGGGAFF
TRBD2	TRBV9	NA	TRBJ2-2	19	TGTGCCAGCAGCTTGGGAATCGGACTAGCTCGTCCGAACACCGGGGAGCTGTTTTTT	CASSLGIGLARPNTGELFF
NA	TRBV5-1	NA	TRBJ1-6	14	TGCGCCAGCAGCTCCGGGGGGGTGGGTTCACCCCTCCACTTT	CASSSGGVGSPLHF
NA	TRBV28	NA	TRBJ2-1	14	TGTGCCAGCAGTTTATCCGGTACGGGTAATGAGCAGTTCTTC	CASSLSGTGNEQFF
NA	TRBV4-1	many	TRBJ1-5	15	TGCGCCAGCAGCCAAACTACTCAGGGTAGTCAGCCCCAGCATTTT	CASSQTTQGSQPQHF
NA	TRBV28	NA	TRBJ1-6	14	TGTGCCAGCAGTTTAGCGGGAAATAATTCACCCCTCCACTTT	CASSLAGNNSPLHF
NA	TRBV5-4	few	TRBJ1-2	16	TGTGCCAGCAGCTCCCGGGGGGCAGGGACCCACTATGGCTACACCTTC	CASSSRGAGTHYGYTF
TRBD1	TRBV14	NA	TRBJ2-3	14	TGTGCCAGCAGACAGGGGTTCGGCACAGATACGCAGTATTTT	CASRQGFGTDTQYF
NA	TRBV5-6	once	TRBJ2-7	16	TGTGCCAGCAGCCGATTCGCATTACAGGTATCCTACGAGCAGTACTTC	CASSRFALQVSYEQYF
TRBD2	TRBV7-9	NA	TRBJ2-1	15	TGTGCCAGCAGCCCAGTAGCGGGAAGGTACAATGAGCAGTTCTTC	CASSPVAGRYNEQFF
NA	TRBV7-8	NA	TRBJ2-7	14	TGTGCCAGCAGCTTAGGCACAGGCCCCTACGAGCAGTACTTC	CASSLGTGPYEQYF
NA	TRBV6-5	NA	TRBJ1-1	12	TGTGCCAGATCGCGCACAGGGACTGAAGCTTTCTTT	CARSRTGTEAFF
NA	TRBV27	NA	TRBJ1-2	13	TGTGCCAGCAGTTTATACAGTAACTATGGCTACACCTTC	CASSLYSNYGYTF
NA	TRBV5-4	NA	TRBJ1-2	16	TGTGCCAGCAGCTTGGATCCAGGGGTTACCTACTATGGCTACACCTTC	CASSLDPGVTYYGYTF
NA	TRBV20-1	NA	TRBJ2-1	14	TGCAGTGCTAGTAGCCGGAGCTCCTACAATGAGCAGTTCTTC	CSASSRSSYNEQFF
TRBD1	TRBV5-4	NA	TRBJ2-7	14	TGTGCCAGCAGCTTGGGACAGGGCCGGTACGAGCAGTACTTC	CASSLGQGRYEQYF
NA	TRBV7-9	NA	TRBJ2-7	12	TGTGCCAGCAGCCTAGAGGCGGGCGGGCAGTACTTC	CASSLEAGGQYF
NA	TRBV5-4	NA	TRBJ2-3	15	TGTGCCAGCAGCTTGCTTCTGCGGAGCTCAGATACGCAGTATTTT	CASSLLLRSSDTQYF
TRBD1	TRBV9	NA	TRBJ1-5	15	TGTGCCAGCAGCCAGGGGACAGGGATCAATCAGCCCCAGCATTTT	CASSQGTGINQPQHF
TRBD2	TRBV29-1	few	TRBJ2-3	15	TGCAGCGTTGAACAGGCTAGCGGGGGTATACGTATGCAGTATTTT	CSVEQASGGIRMQYF
NA	TRBV19	NA	TRBJ2-7	12	TGTGCCAGTAGCCCCACGGGGTACGAGCAGTACTTC	CASSPTGYEQYF
NA	TRBV5-1	NA	TRBJ2-2	15	TGCGCCAGTCAGGTCTTCGACGCGAACACCGGGGAGCTGTTTTTT	CASQVFDANTGELFF
NA	TRBV3-1/TRBV3-2	NA	TRBJ2-1	15	TGTGCCAGCAGCCAAGATCAGACATCATACAATGAGCAGTTCTTC	CASSQDQTSYNEQFF
NA	TRBV7-9	NA	TRBJ2-5	17	TGTGCCAGCAGCCTATCAGCCGGGGGGCGAGCGGAAGAGACCCAGTACTTC	CASSLSAGGRAEETQYF
NA	TRBV20-1	few	TRBJ1-1	14	TGCAGTGCTAGTAAGCCGGGGAAGAACACTGAAGCTTTCTTT	CSASKPGKNTEAFF
TRBD1	TRBV18	NA	TRBJ1-2	16	TGTGCCAGCTCACTCCAGACAGGGGCCGATAACTATGGCTACACCTTC	CASSLQTGADNYGYTF
TRBD2	TRBV19	NA	TRBJ2-7	15	TGTGCCAGTAGTACCCTGACTAGCGGGAGAAACGAGCAGTACTTC	CASSTLTSGRNEQYF
NA	TRBV2	few	TRBJ2-3	14	TGTGCCAGCAGTGGGTACAGGGAGACGGATACGCAGTATTTT	CASSGYRETDTQYF
NA	TRBV29-1	NA	TRBJ2-5	12	TGCAGCGTCTGGACAGACTGGGAGACCCAGTACTTC	CSVWTDWETQYF
TRBD1	TRBV28	once	TRBJ1-1	16	TGTGCCAGCAGGGGAGGACAGGGCATATGGAACACTGAAGCTTTCTTT	CASRGGQGIWNTEAFF
TRBD2	TRBV5-1	NA	TRBJ2-2	18	TGCGCCAGCAGCTTGGGACTAGCGGGAGTAACGAACACCGGGGAGCTGTTTTTT	CASSLGLAGVTNTGELFF
NA	TRBV5-1	once	TRBJ2-7	12	TGCGCCAGCAGCTTGAGGGGATACGAGCAGTACTTC	CASSLRGYEQYF
NA	TRBV9	once	TRBJ2-7	13	TGTGCCAGCAGCGTTGGGGCAGGCAGCGAGCAGTACTTC	CASSVGAGSEQYF
NA	TRBV20-1	once	TRBJ2-5	12	TGCAGTGCTAGTGACTTCCAAGAGACCCAGTACTTC	CSASDFQETQYF
TRBD1	TRBV6-5	NA	TRBJ1-6	14	TGTGCCAGCAGCAGGACAGGGCAAAGCTCACCCCTCCACTTT	CASSRTGQSSPLHF
NA	TRBV6-2/TRBV6-3	NA	TRBJ2-7	15	TGTGCCAGCAGTTACGCGGGGGCGAGCTCCTACGAGCAGTACTTC	CASSYAGASSYEQYF
TRBD1	TRBV7-9	NA	TRBJ2-6	19	TGTGCCAGCAGCCCCCTTTCGGGACAGTCGATATCTGGGGCCAACGTCCTGACTTTC	CASSPLSGQSISGANVLTF